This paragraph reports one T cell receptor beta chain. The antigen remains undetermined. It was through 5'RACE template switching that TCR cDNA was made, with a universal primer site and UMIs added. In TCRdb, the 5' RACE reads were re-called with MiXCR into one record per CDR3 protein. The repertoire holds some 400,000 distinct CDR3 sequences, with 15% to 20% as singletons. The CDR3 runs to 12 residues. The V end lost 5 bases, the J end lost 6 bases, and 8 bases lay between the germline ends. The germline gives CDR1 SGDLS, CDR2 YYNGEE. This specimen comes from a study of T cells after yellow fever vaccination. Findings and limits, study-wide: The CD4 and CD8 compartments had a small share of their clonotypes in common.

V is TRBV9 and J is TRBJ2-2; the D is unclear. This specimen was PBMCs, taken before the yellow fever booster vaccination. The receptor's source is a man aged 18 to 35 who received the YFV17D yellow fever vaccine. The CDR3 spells CASRGDPGELFF. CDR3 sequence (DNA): TGTGCCAGCAGAGGCGACCCCGGGGAGCTGTTTTTT.